This TCR beta chain was captured by sequencing in a study of blood T cells in healthy people across ages. With 4 bases removed from V and 1 base from J, the gap between germline ends came to 14 bases. This CDR3 contains 16 residues. Germline V gene data show CDR1 as MNHEY and CDR2 as SVGAGI. Collection of 9 to 10 milliliters of peripheral blood was performed for each donor. This clonotype was seen a few times. Its specificity is not known. The use of a sample-barcoded 5' primer and a J-beta primer mix characterized a second PCR of roughly 7 to 11 cycles. TCRdb processed the 5' RACE reads anew with MiXCR; each CDR3 protein has one entry. The sample includes about 570,000 distinct CDR3 sequences, 25% to 30% of them seen just once. Notes on the study in general: Any conclusive comparison of naive versus antigen-experienced cells was prevented by using unsorted PBMCs.

Material for sequencing was blood. This TCR derives from a woman in her 70s in good health. The J gene is TRBJ1-3, the V gene TRBV6-5, with a tentative D call TRBD1 (6 bases). CDR3 residues: CASSSGGGGSGNTIYF. Here the CDR3 DNA reads TGTGCCAGCAGTTCCGGGGGAGGGGGTTCTGGAAACACCATATATTTT.